Below are 4 T cell receptor beta chains sequenced from a single sample in a study of blood T cell repertoires in COVID-19. The data were produced by immunoSEQ multiplex PCR, yet TCRdb's version contains in-frame clones alone and is incomplete. The sample records roughly 200,000 clones, 86% being singletons. The specimen sequenced was PBMCs or T cells enriched from blood (not recorded which). The origin of the receptors is a man between 35 and 55 years old with acute COVID-19.

This chain connects TRBV13 to TRBJ1-6, with 9 positions matching TRBD1. Germline V gene lookup returns CDR1 PRHDT and CDR2 FYEKMQ (reference sequence). With V trimmed by 1 base and J by 3 bases, 4 bases remained unmatched. The CDR3 sequence is 17 residues long. CDR3 nucleotides: TGTGCCAGCAGCTTAGAAGGGACAGGGCTCTATAATTCACCCCTCCACTTT. It codes for CASSLEGTGLYNSPLHF.

The rearrangement uses TRBV5-4 and TRBJ2-3; TRBD1 matches at 7 bases. Germline assignment: CDR1 SGHNT and CDR2 YYREEE (reference sequence). V was pared by 0 bases and J by 1 base, with 5 bases of the junction left unmatched. The CDR3 has 16 amino acids. The CDR3 spells CASSLAAGGGTDTQYF. For the CDR3, the DNA is TGTGCCAGCAGCTTGGCCGCAGGGGGAGGCACAGATACGCAGTATTTT.

The chain joins TRBV28 to TRBJ1-1, with D possibly TRBD1 on 6 matching bases. The germline V and J ends were trimmed by 7 bases and 8 bases, with 17 bases remaining between them. This CDR3 spans 13 amino acids. The germline gives CDR1 MDHEN, CDR2 SYDVKM. The CDR3 DNA reads TGTGCCAGCATTCAAATAGGGAGGGGGGAAGCTTTCTTT. Protein product: CASIQIGRGEAFF.

This clone appeared a single time. J is TRBJ1-2 and V is TRBV28; D not resolved. V was trimmed by 5 bases and J by 7 bases, leaving 14 bases between them. This CDR3 comprises 13 residues. The germline V gene has CDR1 MDHEN and CDR2 SYDVKM. CDR3 in amino acids: CASSPNLSGGYTF. The CDR3, as DNA: TGTGCCAGCAGTCCCAACCTCAGTGGTGGCTACACCTTC.